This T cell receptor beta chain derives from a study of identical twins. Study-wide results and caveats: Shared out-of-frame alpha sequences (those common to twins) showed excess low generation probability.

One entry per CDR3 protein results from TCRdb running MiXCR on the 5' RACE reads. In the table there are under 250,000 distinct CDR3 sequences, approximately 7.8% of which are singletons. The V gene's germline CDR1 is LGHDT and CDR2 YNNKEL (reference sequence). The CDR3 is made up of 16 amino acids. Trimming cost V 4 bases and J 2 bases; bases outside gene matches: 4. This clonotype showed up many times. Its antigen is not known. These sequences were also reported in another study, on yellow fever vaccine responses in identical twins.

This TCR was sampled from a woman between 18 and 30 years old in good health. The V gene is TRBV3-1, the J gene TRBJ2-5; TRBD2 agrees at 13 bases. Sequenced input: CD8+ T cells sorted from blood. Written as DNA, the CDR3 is TGTGCCAGCAGCCCGGGACTAGCGGGACAACAAGAGACCCAGTACTTC. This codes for CASSPGLAGQQETQYF.